A single T cell receptor beta chain is shown here with its context. This sample is drawn from a study of blood T cell repertoires in COVID-19. The method was immunoSEQ multiplex PCR; TCRdb's version includes in-frame clones alone and lacks a portion of them. The sample includes 100,000 to 150,000 clones, 70% to 90% seen only once; the top ten take approximately 1.4%. Germline assignment: CDR1 SGHNT and CDR2 YYREEE (reference sequence). Trimming at V came to 0 bases and at J to 1 base, leaving 4 bases not matched to a gene. The CDR3 is made up of 16 amino acids. The origin of this receptor is a human donor in a cohort sampled during active COVID-19. The chain joins TRBV5-4 to TRBJ2-5, with 9 bases identical to TRBD2. The sequenced sample consisted of peripheral blood. CDR3 DNA sequence: TGTGCCAGCAGCTTGGGGGTTAGCGGGGGCCAAGAGACCCAGTACTTC. It translates to CASSLGVSGGQETQYF.